This T cell receptor (beta chain) came from a study of blood T cell repertoires in COVID-19. The overall study: Donors in the United States, Italy and Spain gave samples during acute or convalescent COVID-19.

Trimming took 4 bases from V and 4 from J; bases not matched to a gene: 7. The length of the CDR3 is 15 residues. Germline V CDR1 and CDR2: MGHRA, YSYEKL. As processed by the authors: For nucleated cells, counts were estimated from reference gene primer amplification. This table comes from immunoSEQ multiplex PCR, and its TCRdb copy is limited to in-frame clones, with some not included. For V, J and clone size, that table is used; D and trimming come from the DNA. The sample lists around 380,000 clones; approximately 77% were seen once. This clonotype was obtained from a human donor with acute or convalescent COVID-19. The donor label of this sample is uncertain. The chain joins TRBV4-1 to TRBJ1-5; 7 positions match TRBD1. Sequences were obtained from peripheral blood. CDR3 amino acids: CASSPQGGRNQPQHF. The CDR3 coding sequence is TGCGCCAGCAGCCCTCAGGGGGGACGAAATCAGCCCCAGCATTTT.